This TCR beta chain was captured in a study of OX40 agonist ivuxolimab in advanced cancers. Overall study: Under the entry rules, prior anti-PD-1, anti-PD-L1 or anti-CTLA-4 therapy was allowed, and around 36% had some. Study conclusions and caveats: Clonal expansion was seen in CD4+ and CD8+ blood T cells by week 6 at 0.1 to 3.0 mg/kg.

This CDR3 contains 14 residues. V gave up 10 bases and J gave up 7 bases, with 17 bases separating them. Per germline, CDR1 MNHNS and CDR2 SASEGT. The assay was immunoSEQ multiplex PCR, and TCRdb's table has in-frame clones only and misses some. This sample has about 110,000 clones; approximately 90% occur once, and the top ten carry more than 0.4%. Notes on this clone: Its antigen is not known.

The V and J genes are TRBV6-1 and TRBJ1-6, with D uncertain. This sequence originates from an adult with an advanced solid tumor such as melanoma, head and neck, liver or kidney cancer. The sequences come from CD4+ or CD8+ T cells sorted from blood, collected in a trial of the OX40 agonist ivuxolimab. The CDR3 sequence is CATVEELGNSPLHF. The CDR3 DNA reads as TGTGCCACGGTCGAAGAGTTAGGCAATTCACCCCTCCACTTT.